The clone carrying this T cell receptor beta chain was observed once. Original data processing: Scientists estimated how many nucleated cells there were by amplifying reference gene primers. Produced via immunoSEQ multiplex PCR; TCRdb's table is partial and in-frame only. That table furnishes V, J and clone size, whereas the DNA furnished D and trimming. The sample contains 200,000 to 250,000 clones, approximately 83% of which appear only once. This record comes from a study of blood T cell repertoires in COVID-19. Study as a whole: Samples taken during acute and convalescent COVID-19 were collected in the United States, Italy and Spain. Sample material is recorded as cDNA or gDNA derived from T cells, B-cell-depleted T cells, or PBMCs.

The CDR3 extends over 15 amino acids. The germline gives CDR1 SGHTA, CDR2 FQGNSA. V was cut by 4 bases and J by 5 bases, with 15 bases left in between. The J gene is TRBJ1-5, the V gene TRBV7-2; the D gene is possibly TRBD1 (5 bases). This TCR was sampled from a woman aged 25 to 45 who had recovered from COVID-19. The specimen sequenced was peripheral blood. Here the CDR3 reads CASSSWGGRDQPQHF. CDR3 DNA: TGTGCCAGCAGCTCCTGGGGGGGGAGGGATCAGCCCCAGCATTTT.